What follows are 14 T cell receptor beta chains derived from one specimen sequenced in a study of identical twins. Using its own MiXCR run on the 5' RACE reads, TCRdb lists one record per CDR3 protein. The sample holds approximately 700,000 distinct CDR3 sequences, 15% to 20% seen once. The data were also submitted as part of a second study, on T cells expressing NK-cell markers.

Sequenced input: PBMCs. The receptors originated from a young woman in good health.

The chain is built from TRBV15 and TRBJ2-2; D remains unclear. Germline values: CDR1 LNHNV, CDR2 YYDKDF (reference sequence). The CDR3 extends over 12 amino acids. The ends were cut back, 3 bases at V and 4 bases at J, with 3 bases in the middle. The CDR3, as DNA: TGTGCCACCAGCAGTTTCACCGGGGAGCTGTTTTTT. Its translation: CATSSFTGELFF.

The chain is built from TRBV7-2 and TRBJ2-1; 8 nucleotides align to TRBD2. Germline loops: CDR1 SGHTA, CDR2 FQGNSA. The CDR3 totals 16 residues. Trimming at V came to 5 bases and at J to 4 bases, leaving 10 bases not matched to a gene. The CDR3 DNA follows: TGTGCCAGCAGCAAAATCTCTAGCGGGCAATACAATGAGCAGTTCTTC. As protein: CASSKISSGQYNEQFF. The full variable domain, completed using reference TRBV7-2 and TRBJ2-1, is GAGVSQSPSNKVTEKGKDVELRCDPISGHTALYWYRQSLGQGLEFLIYFQGNSAPDKSGLPSDRFSAERTGGSVSTLTIQRTQQEDSAVYLCASSKISSGQYNEQFFGPGTRLTVL.

The V and J genes are TRBV20-1 and TRBJ2-7; perhaps TRBD2 as D (6 bases). Germline values: CDR1 DFQATT, CDR2 SNEGSKA (reference sequence). The CDR3 runs to 16 residues. V was cut by 2 bases and J by 5 bases, with 22 bases left in between. CDR3 nucleotide sequence: TGCAGTGCTAGAAGGTCGGGGGTGGTGGGCGGGCACGAGCAGTACTTC. Its translation is CSARRSGVVGGHEQYF.

This clonotype showed up just a few times. The chain uses TRBV30 and TRBJ2-5; 8 bases align to TRBD2. Germline V CDR1 and CDR2: GTSNPN, SVGIG (reference sequence). With 1 base clipped from V and 5 bases from J, the junction kept 12 bases outside the gene matches. The CDR3 runs 16 residues. CDR3 nucleotides: TGTGCCTGGAGTGACCCCCGAGCGGGAGCATCCGAGACCCAGTACTTC. Amino acid sequence: CAWSDPRAGASETQYF.

This clonotype was counted a few times. The chain joins TRBV12-3 or TRBV12-4 to TRBJ2-7; 7 bases fit TRBD1. CDR3 length equals 13 residues. The V gene end was trimmed by 7 bases and the J gene end by 0 bases; junction bases not matched to a gene: 3. The CDR3 reads CASTRDSSYEQYF. The CDR3 nucleotides are TGTGCCAGCACACGGGACAGCTCCTACGAGCAGTACTTC.

This clonotype was counted once. V and J are TRBV20-1 and TRBJ2-1; 8 nucleotides line up with TRBD1. The CDR3 is 15 residues long. Germline assignment: CDR1 DFQATT and CDR2 SNEGSKA (reference sequence). Unmatched junction bases numbered 12, after V lost 5 bases and J lost 6 bases. The CDR3 region is CSAFRRTGTSNEQFF. In nucleotides, the CDR3 is TGCAGTGCTTTCCGGAGGACAGGGACCTCCAATGAGCAGTTCTTC.

This clonotype occurred a few times. The rearrangement links TRBV20-1 to TRBJ2-3, with 11 bases fitting TRBD2. V was clipped by 5 bases and J by 5 bases; unmatched bases: 9. Germline CDR1 is DFQATT and CDR2 is SNEGSKA (reference sequence). This CDR3 is built from 15 residues. CDR3 residues: CSARLTSGTGDTQYF. CDR3 nucleotides: TGCAGTGCTCGGTTGACTAGCGGGACGGGAGATACGCAGTATTTT.

The rearrangement joins TRBV12-3 or TRBV12-4 to TRBJ2-1; D gene uncertain. The CDR3 is made up of 11 amino acids. V was cut by 6 bases and J by 6 bases, with 6 bases left in between. The CDR3 loop reads CASRPINEQFF. For the CDR3, the DNA is TGTGCCAGCAGACCTATCAATGAGCAGTTCTTC.

The chain uses TRBV20-1 and TRBJ1-2, with D unresolved. With 1 base removed from V and 6 bases from J, the gap between germline ends came to 21 bases. This CDR3 region has 16 residues. Per germline, CDR1 DFQATT and CDR2 SNEGSKA (reference sequence). The CDR3 sequence: CSARVLEGNRYDGYTF. The CDR3, as DNA: TGCAGTGCTAGAGTCTTGGAAGGGAACCGTTACGATGGCTACACCTTC.

This clonotype was observed a few times. The chain joins TRBV20-1 to TRBJ2-7, with D perhaps TRBD2 (6 bases). Deletions cut 6 bases from V and 0 bases from J, with 15 bases between. The CDR3 totals 14 residues. Germline CDR1 DFQATT, CDR2 SNEGSKA (reference sequence). The CDR3 DNA follows: TGCAGTGCCCCAACGAAGGGAGGCTCCTACGAGCAGTACTTC. It encodes CSAPTKGGSYEQYF.

This clonotype was observed a few times. The chain links TRBV20-1 to TRBJ1-2; perhaps TRBD1 as D (5 bases). CDR1 is DFQATT, CDR2 SNEGSKA, per germline (reference sequence). Trimming stripped 1 base from V and 3 bases from J, with 9 bases between. The CDR3 has 13 amino acids. The CDR3 DNA sequence: TGCAGTGCTAGAGGGGGGTATGACTATGGCTACACCTTC. Its protein product is CSARGGYDYGYTF.

This clonotype was seen more than once but under ten times. The gene calls are TRBV7-2 and TRBJ1-2, with TRBD1 identical over 7 bases. Germline trimming cut 5 bases from V and 2 bases from J; bases unmatched to any gene: 11. CDR1 is SGHTA and CDR2 is FQGNSA in the germline V gene. The CDR3 contains 16 residues. CDR3 protein: CASSLKHRGENYGYTF. DNA for the CDR3: TGTGCCAGCAGCCTAAAGCACAGGGGCGAGAACTATGGCTACACCTTC.

The chain couples TRBV10-3 to TRBJ2-5; a possible D gene is TRBD1 (5 bases). CDR1 and CDR2 from the germline V gene are ENHRY and SYGVKD. The CDR3 spans 13 residues. Trimming removed 6 bases from V and 3 bases from J, with 11 bases in between. The CDR3 region is CAIRQGGEETQYF. The CDR3 DNA sequence: TGTGCCATCAGGCAGGGTGGGGAAGAGACCCAGTACTTC.

The table lists this clonotype with a few counts. The V call is TRBV20-1, the J call TRBJ2-1; D ambiguous. Germline V CDR1 and CDR2: DFQATT, SNEGSKA (reference sequence). The CDR3 has 14 amino acids. The V gene lost 5 bases and the J gene lost 6 bases, with 17 bases spanning the gap. CDR3 sequence (DNA): TGCAGTGCTCGTGACATGGATACGGGCAATGAGCAGTTCTTC. Translation gives CSARDMDTGNEQFF.